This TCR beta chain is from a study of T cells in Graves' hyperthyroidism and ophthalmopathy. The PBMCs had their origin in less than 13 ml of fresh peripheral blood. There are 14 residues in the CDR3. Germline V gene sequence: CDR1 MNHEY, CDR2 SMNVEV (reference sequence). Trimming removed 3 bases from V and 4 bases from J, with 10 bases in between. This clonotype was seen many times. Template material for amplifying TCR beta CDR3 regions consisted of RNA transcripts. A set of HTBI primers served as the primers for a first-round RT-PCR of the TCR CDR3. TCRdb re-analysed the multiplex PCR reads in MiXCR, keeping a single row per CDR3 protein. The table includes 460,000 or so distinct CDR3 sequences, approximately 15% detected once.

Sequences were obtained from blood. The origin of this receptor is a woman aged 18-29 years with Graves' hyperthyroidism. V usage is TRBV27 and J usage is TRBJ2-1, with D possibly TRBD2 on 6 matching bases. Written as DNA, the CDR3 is TGTGCCAGCAGTTTCCCGGGAGCATACAATGAGCAGTTCTTC. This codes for CASSFPGAYNEQFF.